A single sample gave rise to the 12 T cell receptor beta chains below, sequenced in a study of breast tumors, draining lymph nodes, adjacent tissues. Breast cancer patients provided tissue from their axillary draining lymph nodes. Each CDR3 protein is one row after TCRdb ran MiXCR on the multiplex PCR reads. In the table there are about 150,000 distinct CDR3 sequences, 30% to 35% of which are singletons. The sample consisted of axillary lymph node tissue. Receptors originate from a female donor with breast cancer. Some clones in this sample may be carry-over from other donors' samples.

This clonotype occurred many times. V gene TRBV5-8 combines with J gene TRBJ2-5, with D hard to call. The V and J ends lost 0 bases and 5 bases respectively, with 5 bases between them. Germline V gene data show CDR1 as SGHTS and CDR2 as YDEGEE. The CDR3 spans 12 residues. CDR3 nucleotide sequence: TGTGCCAGCAGCTTGGGTTTGGAGACCCAGTACTTC. Translating gives CASSLGLETQYF.

This clonotype has at least ten counts. V gene TRBV5-6 combines with J gene TRBJ2-3; the D gene is possibly TRBD1 (6 bases). This CDR3 has 16 amino acids. Germline V gene lookup returns CDR1 SGHDT and CDR2 YYEEEE. Trimming removed 2 bases at V and 0 bases at J, with 13 bases between. CDR3 sequence (DNA): TGTGCCAGCAGCTTAATGTGGGGGCCAAGCACAGATACGCAGTATTTT. This gives the protein CASSLMWGPSTDTQYF.

The rearrangement uses TRBV19 and TRBJ1-5; the match to TRBD1 covers 7 bases. The junction had 1 base not matched to a gene; V was cut back by 0 bases and J by 5 bases. Germline V lookup: CDR1 LNHDA, CDR2 SQIVND (reference sequence). The CDR3 is made up of 14 amino acids. In DNA form, the CDR3 reads TGTGCCAGTAGTATAGATACAGGGGATCAGCCCCAGCATTTT. This encodes CASSIDTGDQPQHF. Combining the CDR3 with reference TRBV19 and TRBJ1-5 gives the whole variable domain DGGITQSPKYLFRKEGQNVTLSCEQNLNHDAMYWYRQDPGQGLRLIYYSQIVNDFQKGDIAEGYSVSREKKESFPLTVTSAQKNPTAFYLCASSIDTGDQPQHFGDGTRLSIL.

This clonotype was seen repeatedly, ten times or more. V and J are TRBV7-8 and TRBJ1-5, with 7 nucleotides matching TRBD1. Germline CDR1 SGHVS, CDR2 FQNEAQ. V gave up 2 bases and J gave up 1 base; unmatched junction bases: 2. The CDR3 loop spans 15 amino acids. The CDR3 is CASSLLGQSNQPQHF. Here the CDR3 DNA reads TGTGCCAGCAGCTTACTGGGACAGAGCAATCAGCCCCAGCATTTT.

This clonotype was detected ten times or more. Here the CDR3 DNA reads TGCAGTGCTCTGGGATCGAACACTGAAGCTTTCTTT. Protein sequence: CSALGSNTEAFF. The chain recombines TRBV20-1 with TRBJ1-1; D unclear. CDR1 is DFQATT and CDR2 is SNEGSKA in the germline V gene (reference sequence). V dropped 5 bases and J dropped 1 base, with 8 bases sitting between them. The CDR3 is made up of 12 amino acids.

In its sample, this clonotype was seen many times. V usage is TRBV7-9 and J usage is TRBJ2-1; D perhaps matches TRBD2 (6 bases). V lost 5 bases to trimming and J lost 2 bases, with 19 bases between them. The CDR3 extends over 17 amino acids. The germline V gene has CDR1 SEHNR and CDR2 FQNEAQ (reference sequence). CDR3 in DNA: TGTGCCAGCAGCCCAGCGGGCCGGGCCGGTCCCTACAATGAGCAGTTCTTC. This encodes CASSPAGRAGPYNEQFF.

The chain carries TRBV10-3 and TRBJ2-7, with D perhaps matching TRBD2 (6 bases). From germline, CDR1 is ENHRY and CDR2 SYGVKD. The CDR3 consists of 15 residues. Trimming took off 5 bases at V and 4 bases at J, with 18 bases between the two ends. The CDR3 DNA is TGTGCCATCAGTACAACGGGAGCCGAGGATTACGAGCAGTACTTC. It yields the protein CAISTTGAEDYEQYF.

This clonotype was recorded at least ten times. The chain combines TRBV10-2 with TRBJ2-7; D might be TRBD1 or TRBD2, each matching 5 bases. With 0 bases removed from V and 5 bases from J, the gap between germline ends came to 11 bases. Germline V gives CDR1 WSHSY, CDR2 SAAADI. This CDR3 spans 14 amino acids. The CDR3 region is CASSESSGRHEQYF. DNA for the CDR3: TGCGCCAGCAGTGAGTCTTCGGGACGCCACGAGCAGTACTTC.

This clonotype was picked up many times. The CDR3 DNA reads TGTGCCAGTAGTGGACAGGGGTACACCGGGGAGCTGTTTTTT. Protein sequence: CASSGQGYTGELFF. The rearrangement joins TRBV19 to TRBJ2-2; TRBD1 agrees at 9 bases. The germline CDR1 and CDR2 sequences are LNHDA and SQIVND (reference sequence). V was clipped by 5 bases and J by 3 bases; unmatched bases: 1. The CDR3 spans 14 residues. Using reference TRBV19 and TRBJ2-2 for the parts outside the CDR3, the full variable domain is DGGITQSPKYLFRKEGQNVTLSCEQNLNHDAMYWYRQDPGQGLRLIYYSQIVNDFQKGDIAEGYSVSREKKESFPLTVTSAQKNPTAFYLCASSGQGYTGELFFGEGSRLTVL.

This clonotype has ten or more counts. The V call is TRBV5-1, the J call TRBJ2-7, with 8 bases that match TRBD2. Germline CDR1 SGHRS, CDR2 YFSETQ. Germline trimming cut 5 bases from V and 0 bases from J; bases unmatched to any gene: 10. The CDR3 is made up of 16 amino acids. This CDR3 is CASRKTIAGYSYEQYF. CDR3 coding DNA: TGCGCCAGCAGAAAGACCATAGCGGGGTACTCCTACGAGCAGTACTTC.

This clonotype occurred many times. V usage is TRBV3-1 and J usage is TRBJ2-7; D remains ambiguous. This CDR3 has 12 amino acids. Germline CDR1 and CDR2: LGHDT and YNNKEL (reference sequence). Trimming removed 3 bases at V and 7 bases at J, with 10 bases between. CDR3 DNA: TGTGCCAGCAGCCACCCCAACGGGGAGCAGTACTTC. It encodes CASSHPNGEQYF.

This clonotype showed up many times. This chain links TRBV19 with TRBJ1-3; no firm D call. Trimming stripped 4 bases from V and 0 bases from J, with 10 bases between. Germline CDR1 LNHDA, CDR2 SQIVND (reference sequence). This CDR3 contains 15 residues. CDR3 loop: CASSTRRSSGNTIYF. The CDR3 DNA follows: TGTGCCAGTAGTACCAGACGGAGCTCTGGAAACACCATATATTTT.